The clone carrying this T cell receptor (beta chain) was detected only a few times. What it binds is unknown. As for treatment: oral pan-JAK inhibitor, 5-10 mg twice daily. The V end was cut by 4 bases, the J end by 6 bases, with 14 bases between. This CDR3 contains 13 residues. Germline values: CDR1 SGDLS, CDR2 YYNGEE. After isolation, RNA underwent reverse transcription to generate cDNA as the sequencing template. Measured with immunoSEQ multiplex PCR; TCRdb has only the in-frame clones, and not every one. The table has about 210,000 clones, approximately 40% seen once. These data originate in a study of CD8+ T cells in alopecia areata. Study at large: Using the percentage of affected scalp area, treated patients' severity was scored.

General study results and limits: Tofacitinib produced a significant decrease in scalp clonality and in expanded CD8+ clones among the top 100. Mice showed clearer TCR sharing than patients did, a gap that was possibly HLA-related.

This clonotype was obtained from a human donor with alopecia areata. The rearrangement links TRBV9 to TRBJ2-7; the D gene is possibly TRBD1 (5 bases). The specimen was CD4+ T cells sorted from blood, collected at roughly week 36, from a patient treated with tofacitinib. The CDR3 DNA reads TGTGCCAGCAGCCCCCTAGGGGTGGCCGAGCAGTACTTC. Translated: CASSPLGVAEQYF.